This note documents a single T cell receptor beta chain sequence. This record belongs to a study of blood T cell repertoires in COVID-19. Turning to the study itself: Researchers got acute and convalescent COVID-19 samples from the United States, Italy and Spain.

The CDR3 runs 15 residues. Germline loops: CDR1 MNHEY, CDR2 SVGAGI. V was shortened by 4 bases and J by 2 bases, with 12 bases between the two germline ends. Original data processing: The assay estimated nucleated cells by amplifying reference gene primers. Produced via immunoSEQ multiplex PCR; TCRdb's table is partial and in-frame only. V, J and clone size reflect that table, while D and trimming were determined from the DNA. The repertoire includes tens of thousands of clones, roughly 80% of them detected once, and 1.9% sits in the top ten. Sequencing was done on a sample of peripheral blood. The source is a woman aged 55-69 years with acute or convalescent COVID-19. The V gene is TRBV6-5, the J gene TRBJ2-1; TRBD1 is a possible D gene (6 bases). The CDR3 DNA reads TGTGCCAGCAGTTTACGGGACACTACCTACAATGAGCAGTTCTTC. As protein: CASSLRDTTYNEQFF.